A selection of T cell receptor beta chains follows, all from one sample in a study of blood T cell repertoires in COVID-19. Data came from immunoSEQ multiplex PCR; TCRdb stores just in-frame clones and leaves some out. The table includes around 230,000 clones, 86% detected once. Sequenced: PBMCs or T cells enriched from blood (not recorded which). The receptor set was obtained from a woman in her thirties or forties with acute COVID-19. Each CDR3 is given with its conserved first and last residue. A D gene is named only where the DNA matches it firmly.

V	D	J	CDR3	DNA
TRBV19	.	TRBJ1-1	CASIIHGRAEAFF	TGTGCCAGTATCATCCATGGGCGGGCTGAAGCTTTCTTT
TRBV2	TRBD1	TRBJ1-1	CASSERQGVGEAFF	TGTGCCAGCAGTGAACGACAGGGGGTCGGTGAAGCTTTCTTT
TRBV7-9	.	TRBJ1-2	CASSLASSEAYGYTF	TGTGCCAGCAGCTTAGCTTCCTCGGAGGCCTATGGCTACACCTTC
TRBV19	TRBD1	TRBJ1-2	CASAMDRGSSNYGYTF	TGTGCCAGTGCGATGGACAGGGGGAGCTCTAACTATGGCTACACCTTC
TRBV9	TRBD1	TRBJ1-4	CASSLQGATNEKLFF	TGTGCCAGCAGCTTGCAGGGGGCGACTAATGAAAAACTGTTTTTT
TRBV12-3/TRBV12-4	.	TRBJ1-4	CASSWGGKLFF	TGTGCCAGCAGTTGGGGGGGAAAGCTGTTTTTT
TRBV30	.	TRBJ1-1	CAWSSSGPEAFF	TGTGCCTGGAGCTCCTCAGGGCCTGAAGCTTTCTTT
TRBV7-8	.	TRBJ1-1	CASSPGFTEAFF	TGTGCCAGCAGCCCCGGTTTCACTGAAGCTTTCTTT
TRBV5-6	.	TRBJ1-1	CASSLVGDTEAFF	TGTGCCAGCAGCTTGGTCGGAGACACTGAAGCTTTCTTT
TRBV5-1	.	TRBJ1-2	CASSLVDSYGYTF	TGCGCCAGCAGCTTAGTAGATAGCTATGGCTACACCTTC